Presented here are 4 T cell receptor beta chains from one specimen sequenced in a study of shared clonotypes between healthy human individuals. Sequenced by immunoSEQ multiplex PCR; TCRdb stores in-frame clones only, minus some. The data show roughly 530,000 clones, 90% to 97% seen once. The sequenced sample was naive CD4+ T cells sorted from blood. Subset given: CD45RA+ positively selected. Receptor source: a woman under 40 in good health.

The chain uses TRBV18 and TRBJ2-6; unclear D gene. CDR3 length: 15 residues. The V and J ends lost 2 bases and 7 bases respectively, with 12 bases between them. The germline gives CDR1 KGHSH, CDR2 LQKENI. CDR3 in amino acids: CASSPGYSLANVLTF. CDR3 coding DNA: TGTGCCAGCTCACCAGGGTACAGTCTTGCCAACGTCCTGACTTTC.

This chain links TRBV27 with TRBJ1-6, with 7 bases lining up with TRBD1. The V segment lost 0 bases and the J segment 6 bases; nucleotides outside the gene matches: 5. The CDR3 covers 16 residues. CDR1 MNHEY and CDR2 SMNVEV come from the germline V gene (reference sequence). The CDR3 region is CASSLSVGDSNSPLHF. The CDR3 coding sequence is TGTGCCAGCAGTTTATCCGTAGGGGACAGTAATTCACCCCTCCACTTT.

V usage is TRBV28 and J usage is TRBJ1-3, with D possibly matching TRBD1 (5 bases). Germline V CDR1 and CDR2: MDHEN, SYDVKM. This CDR3 has 15 amino acids. With 7 bases removed from V and 3 bases from J, the gap between germline ends came to 16 bases. The CDR3 sequence: CASKTLGAGGNTIYF. The CDR3 nucleotides are TGTGCCAGCAAAACATTAGGGGCGGGTGGAAACACCATATATTTT.

This chain uses TRBV4-1 with TRBJ2-5; D remains unclear. Germline V gene data show CDR1 as MGHRA and CDR2 as YSYEKL. The CDR3 has 13 residues. The germline V and J ends were trimmed by 2 bases and 5 bases, with 9 bases remaining between them. The CDR3 sequence is CASSQTRLETQYF. The CDR3 nucleotides read TGCGCCAGCAGCCAAACCAGGTTGGAGACCCAGTACTTC.